These 17 T cell receptor beta chains were all obtained from the same sample, sequenced in a study of shared clonotypes between healthy human individuals. Assay: immunoSEQ multiplex PCR; the TCRdb copy retains only in-frame clones and omits some. Among millions of clones listed, over 90% were seen once. The sequenced material came from naive CD4+ T cells from PBMCs. The subset denotes: CD45RA+ positively selected. The receptors originated from a man younger than 35 in good health. Some clones in this sample may be carry-over from other donors' samples.

V usage is TRBV7-9 and J usage is TRBJ2-7; 8 nucleotides line up with TRBD2. The germline gives CDR1 SEHNR, CDR2 FQNEAQ (reference sequence). V was clipped by 1 base and J by 5 bases; unmatched bases: 10. This CDR3 is 16 amino acids long. The DNA for the CDR3 is TGTGCCAGCAGCTTAGGGGCTAGCGGGCGGGACAACGAGCAGTACTTC. It codes for CASSLGASGRDNEQYF.

The genes are TRBV28 and TRBJ2-3; perhaps TRBD2 as D (6 bases). V lost 8 bases to trimming and J lost 8 bases, with 23 bases between them. From germline, CDR1 is MDHEN and CDR2 SYDVKM. The CDR3 has 15 amino acids. In nucleotides, the CDR3 is TGTGCCAGCCTTCCCCCAGGGCAGGGACTTAGTACGCAGTATTTT. Its protein is CASLPPGQGLSTQYF.

Details on this clone: The junction differs from germline at one of its ends, possibly a read error. The chain uses TRBV6-5 and TRBJ2-3; either TRBD1 or TRBD2 may fit D (5 bases each). The germline CDR1 and CDR2 sequences are MNHEY and SVGAGI. The CDR3 is 14 amino acids. CDR3 bases: TGTGCCACCAGTAGGTCCCGGGACCCGGGTACGCAGTATTTT. It translates to CATSRSRDPGTQYF.

The chain links TRBV10-3 to TRBJ2-7; D may match TRBD1 or TRBD2 (5 bases each). V lost 7 bases and J 1 base, leaving 17 bases between the germline ends. CDR3 length: 15 amino acids. Per the germline V gene, CDR1 is ENHRY and CDR2 is SYGVKD. This CDR3 is CAIKSARDLSYEQYF. As DNA, the CDR3 is TGTGCCATCAAGTCCGCGAGGGACCTTTCCTACGAGCAGTACTTC.

This clone came up once. The genes are TRBV5-1 and TRBJ1-2; no reliable D call. The ends were cut back, 4 bases at V and 8 bases at J, with 15 bases in the middle. Germline V gives CDR1 SGHRS, CDR2 YFSETQ. The CDR3 is made up of 13 amino acids. The CDR3: CASSEGPGGGYTF. Here the CDR3 DNA reads TGCGCCAGCAGCGAAGGACCGGGCGGAGGCTACACCTTC.

The V call is TRBV29-1, the J call TRBJ2-2, with D maybe TRBD1 (5 bases). There are 14 residues in the CDR3. V was shortened by 6 bases and J by 2 bases, with 13 bases between the two germline ends. Germline V gives CDR1 SQVTM, CDR2 ANQGSEA. The CDR3 loop is CSVSSRANTGELFF. The CDR3 coding sequence is TGCAGCGTCTCCTCCAGGGCCAACACCGGGGAGCTGTTTTTT.

This chain uses TRBV5-6 with TRBJ2-7; tentative D call: TRBD2 (5 bases). V was clipped by 2 bases and J by 0 bases, with 15 bases between them. This CDR3 contains 16 residues. Germline CDR1 is SGHDT and CDR2 is YYEEEE. The CDR3 nucleotides read TGTGCCAGCAGCTTAATGAGGGTCTTGAGCTCCTACGAGCAGTACTTC. Protein sequence: CASSLMRVLSSYEQYF.

The chain joins TRBV5-6 to TRBJ2-7; no clear D. This CDR3 has 12 residues. Trimming stripped 4 bases from V and 4 bases from J, with 9 bases between. The germline V gene has CDR1 SGHDT and CDR2 YYEEEE. The CDR3 reads CASSRVGYEQYF. CDR3 coding DNA: TGTGCCAGCAGCAGAGTCGGATACGAGCAGTACTTC.

This chain joins TRBV28 and TRBJ2-7, with D tentatively TRBD1 or TRBD2 (7 bases each). Germline values: CDR1 MDHEN, CDR2 SYDVKM. The ends were cut back, 6 bases at V and 5 bases at J, with 17 bases in the middle. The CDR3 is made up of 14 amino acids. The CDR3 is CASSPGGAHDEQYF. In DNA, the CDR3 is TGTGCCAGCAGCCCAGGGGGGGCTCACGACGAGCAGTACTTC.

The chain couples TRBV5-1 to TRBJ2-7; no clear D gene. Germline V gene sequence: CDR1 SGHRS, CDR2 YFSETQ. This CDR3 is 11 amino acids long. Trimming left V 2 bases short and J 7 bases short, with 7 bases between. The CDR3 DNA follows: TGCGCCAGCAGCTTCTTCGGGGAGCAGTACTTC. It is translated as CASSFFGEQYF.

The V gene is TRBV5-1, the J gene TRBJ2-7, with TRBD1 matching 8 bases. The CDR3 loop spans 14 amino acids. The ends lost 0 bases at V and 6 bases at J; junction bases unmatched: 5. Germline V gene sequence: CDR1 SGHRS, CDR2 YFSETQ. The CDR3 nucleotides are TGCGCCAGCAGCTTGGGAGACAGGGGCCTCGAGCAGTACTTC. It encodes CASSLGDRGLEQYF.

The gene calls are TRBV4-1 and TRBJ2-2; a weak D match, TRBD2 (6 bases). The CDR3 is 16 residues long. Germline lookup yields CDR1 MGHRA and CDR2 YSYEKL. The V gene lost 4 bases and the J gene lost 1 base, with 13 bases spanning the gap. The CDR3 region is CASSPPTGLNTGELFF. The CDR3, as DNA: TGCGCCAGCAGCCCCCCCACGGGACTGAACACCGGGGAGCTGTTTTTT.

The chain couples TRBV11-2 to TRBJ1-1, with D possibly TRBD1 on 6 matching bases. Trimming removed 5 bases from V and 7 bases from J, with 17 bases in between. This CDR3 is 14 amino acids long. The germline V gene encodes CDR1 SGHAT and CDR2 FQNNGV. The CDR3 spells CASSALQGFGEAFF. Here the CDR3 DNA reads TGTGCCAGCAGCGCGCTACAGGGTTTTGGTGAAGCTTTCTTT.

Notes on this clone: Other DNA variants within this sample encode the same CDR3. The rearrangement uses TRBV4-1 and TRBJ2-5; D remains ambiguous. Deletions cut 3 bases from V and 5 bases from J, with 4 bases between. CDR3 length equals 11 residues. Germline loops: CDR1 MGHRA, CDR2 YSYEKL. CDR3 bases: TGCGCCAGCAGCCACGGGGAGACCCAGTACTTC. Translated: CASSHGETQYF.

The J gene is TRBJ2-2, the V gene TRBV28; TRBD2 agrees at 10 bases. The CDR3 totals 15 residues. Germline values: CDR1 MDHEN, CDR2 SYDVKM. V lost 5 bases to trimming and J lost 4 bases; unmatched junction nucleotides: 4. CDR3 amino acids: CASSVGTSVTGELFF. CDR3 nucleotides: TGTGCCAGCAGTGTGGGGACTAGCGTCACCGGGGAGCTGTTTTTT.

As regards this clone: The identical CDR3 is also encoded by other nucleotide sequences in the sample. The chain uses TRBV5-1 and TRBJ2-4, with D unresolved. This CDR3 is built from 14 residues. V lost 1 base, J lost 1 base, and 6 bases lay in between. Germline-derived CDR1 and CDR2 are SGHRS and YFSETQ. CDR3 residues: CASSLTGAKNIQYF. DNA of the CDR3: TGCGCCAGCAGCTTGACCGGGGCCAAAAACATTCAGTACTTC.

J is TRBJ2-3 and V is TRBV18, with 8 bases matching TRBD2. Germline values: CDR1 KGHSH, CDR2 LQKENI. This CDR3 has 17 residues. The ends lost 2 bases at V and 2 bases at J; junction bases unmatched: 9. CDR3 amino acids: CASSPSASGPSTDTQYF. The CDR3 DNA sequence: TGTGCCAGCTCACCATCCGCTAGCGGGCCCTCCACAGATACGCAGTATTTT.